The 22 T cell receptor beta chains reported below all come from one sample, sequenced in a study of cytomegalovirus exposure and HLA in healthy donors. 13 Jbeta primers and 60 Vbeta primers were used for the PCR. Measured with immunoSEQ multiplex PCR; TCRdb has only the in-frame clones, and not every one. The sample holds 110,000 or so clones; 67% are singletons and the top ten take about 8.5%. The sequenced sample consisted of PBMCs. The receptors were gathered from a man younger than 35 in good health and CMV-seropositive.

In this sample, this clone turned up a few times. The chain recombines TRBV5-6 with TRBJ2-1; 13 bases match TRBD2. J lost 7 bases, V lost 3 bases, and 4 bases had no gene match. Germline V gene sequence: CDR1 SGHDT, CDR2 YYEEEE. The length of the CDR3 is 15 residues. The DNA of the CDR3 is TGTGCCAGCAGCTCCGGACTAGCGGGGGTGAATGAGCAGTTCTTC. Translating gives CASSSGLAGVNEQFF.

This chain uses TRBV5-6 with TRBJ2-1, with 11 bases matching TRBD1. The CDR3 consists of 14 residues. Germline CDR1 SGHDT, CDR2 YYEEEE. With V trimmed by 4 bases and J by 7 bases, 4 bases remained unmatched. The CDR3 sequence is CASSLGQGGNEQFF. CDR3 DNA: TGTGCCAGCAGCCTGGGACAGGGGGGAAATGAGCAGTTCTTC.

J is TRBJ2-3 and V is TRBV15, with D possibly matching TRBD2 (6 bases). Germline CDR1 and CDR2: LNHNV and YYDKDF (reference sequence). The CDR3 totals 17 residues. Trimming cost V 1 base and J 4 bases, with 18 bases left between them. The CDR3 reads CATSRGASAKSSDTQYF. In DNA, the CDR3 is TGTGCCACCAGCAGAGGCGCTAGCGCAAAAAGTTCAGATACGCAGTATTTT.

This clone appeared a few times. The chain employs TRBV2 and TRBJ2-7; D is undetermined. The CDR3 length is 11 residues. CDR1 and CDR2 from the germline V gene are SNHLY and FYNNEI. Trimming took 5 bases from V and 11 from J, leaving 13 bases between them. The CDR3, as DNA: TGTGCCAGCAGTCCAGAAACAAAAAAGTACGTC. This gives the protein CASSPETKKYV.

The chain uses TRBV7-3 and TRBJ2-2; D possibly corresponds to TRBD1 (5 bases). The germline V and J ends were trimmed by 5 bases and 8 bases, with 12 bases remaining between them. The CDR3 extends over 13 amino acids. Germline V lookup: CDR1 SGHTA, CDR2 FQGTGA. CDR3 loop: CASSRTSGGELFF. The DNA for the CDR3 is TGTGCCAGCAGCCGGACATCCGGTGGGGAGCTGTTTTTT.

The chain employs TRBV13 and TRBJ2-7, with 14 bases matching TRBD2. V lost 9 bases and J lost 2; bases outside the gene matches: 9. This CDR3 has 16 residues. Germline values: CDR1 PRHDT, CDR2 FYEKMQ (reference sequence). CDR3 coding DNA: TGTGCCAGAACCGGGACTAGCGGGGGAAGAGCCTACGAGCAGTACGTC. Its translation is CARTGTSGGRAYEQYV.

V and J are TRBV2 and TRBJ2-1; 7 bases fit TRBD2. Germline lookup yields CDR1 SNHLY and CDR2 FYNNEI. The CDR3 length is 15 residues. V lost 1 base and J lost 7; bases outside the gene matches: 7. CDR3 DNA: TGTGCCAGCAGTGAAGGGGCAGGGAGGGCGAATGAGCAGTTCTTC. Translation gives CASSEGAGRANEQFF. The variable domain in full, with the rest retrieved from reference TRBV2 and TRBJ2-1, is EPEVTQTPSHQVTQMGQEVILRCVPISNHLYFYWYRQILGQKVEFLVSFYNNEISEKSEIFDDQFSVERPDGSNFTLKIRSTKLEDSAMYFCASSEGAGRANEQFFGPGTRLTVL.

The chain has TRBV29-1 and TRBJ2-1; 7 bases line up with TRBD1. After removal of 6 bases from V and 10 bases from J, the junction contained 21 bases not matched to a gene. Germline V lookup: CDR1 SQVTM, CDR2 ANQGSEA. CDR3 length equals 16 residues. The CDR3 sequence: CSVQPLLTGSMGEQFF. Here the CDR3 DNA reads TGCAGCGTCCAGCCGCTATTGACAGGGAGTATGGGGGAGCAGTTCTTC.

This clone has a single count. The V call is TRBV6-1, the J call TRBJ2-1; 7 bases agree with TRBD2. V gave up 3 bases and J gave up 0 bases; unmatched junction bases: 2. The CDR3 contains 15 residues. Per germline, CDR1 MNHNS and CDR2 SASEGT. The CDR3 DNA reads TGTGCCAGCAGTGATCCGGGGGGCTCCTACAATGAGCAGTTCTTC. This translates into CASSDPGGSYNEQFF.

This rearrangement joins TRBV6-5 to TRBJ2-7; TRBD1 aligns across 7 bases. Trimming at V came to 5 bases and at J to 6 bases, leaving 13 bases not matched to a gene. The CDR3 loop spans 15 amino acids. Germline V gene data show CDR1 as MNHEY and CDR2 as SVGAGI. The CDR3 sequence is CASSVRDRPSGEQYV. The CDR3 nucleotides are TGTGCCAGCAGTGTCCGGGACAGACCCTCGGGCGAGCAGTACGTC.

A single count supports this clone. V is TRBV5-4 and J is TRBJ2-3; D uncertain. Trimming pared 4 bases from V and 10 bases from J, leaving 13 bases between. CDR1 SGHNT and CDR2 YYREEE come from the germline V gene (reference sequence). The CDR3 loop spans 12 amino acids. CDR3 sequence reads: CASSLLPIAQYF. As DNA, the CDR3 is TGTGCCAGCAGCCTACTCCCCATAGCGCAGTATTTT.

This chain connects TRBV7-9 to TRBJ1-1; D perhaps matches TRBD1 (5 bases). CDR1 is SEHNR, CDR2 FQNEAQ, per germline (reference sequence). Trimming stripped 7 bases from V and 6 bases from J, with 18 bases between. CDR3 length: 14 residues. The CDR3 loop is CASTPSGRDAEAFF. CDR3 sequence (DNA): TGTGCCAGCACTCCCAGTGGGAGGGACGCTGAAGCTTTCTTT.

For this clone: Other DNA sequences in the sample encode the same CDR3. This chain uses TRBV5-1 with TRBJ2-6; D remains unclear. The length of the CDR3 is 14 residues. Germline V gene sequence: CDR1 SGHRS, CDR2 YFSETQ. V lost 8 bases and J lost 1, with 10 bases in between. The CDR3 loop is CASSLSSGANVLTF. The DNA for the CDR3 is TGCGCCAGTTCACTTTCATCTGGGGCCAACGTCCTGACTTTC.

The V call is TRBV10-3, the J call TRBJ2-3; TRBD1 is a possible D gene (6 bases). This CDR3 has 14 amino acids. The V end was cut by 10 bases, the J end by 3 bases, with 17 bases between. Germline V gives CDR1 ENHRY, CDR2 SYGVKD. The CDR3: CATHSPTGTDTQYF. CDR3 nucleotide sequence: TGTGCCACCCATTCCCCGACAGGTACAGATACGCAGTATTTT.

The chain combines TRBV11-3 with TRBJ2-7; D remains unclear. Germline loops: CDR1 SGHNT, CDR2 YENEEA. The CDR3 is 11 amino acids. V lost 6 bases to trimming and J lost 6 bases, with 9 bases between them. CDR3 nucleotides: TGTGCCAGCAGTGCCTCGAGCGAGCAGTACTTC. Amino acids: CASSASSEQYF.

The V and J genes are TRBV28 and TRBJ1-2; TRBD1 is a possible D gene (5 bases). Trimming took off 2 bases at V and 6 bases at J, with 22 bases between the two ends. CDR3 length equals 17 residues. In germline, CDR1 is MDHEN, CDR2 SYDVKM. The CDR3 region has the DNA TGTGCCAGCAGTTTAGCGAAGGCCGGGACGCGGGAGAATGGCTACACCTTC. Protein sequence: CASSLAKAGTRENGYTF.

This clone was counted once. The chain employs TRBV5-6 and TRBJ2-5; tentative D call: TRBD1 (5 bases). Germline V lookup: CDR1 SGHDT, CDR2 YYEEEE. The ends were cut back, 0 bases at V and 3 bases at J, with 9 bases in the middle. CDR3 length: 14 amino acids. This chain's CDR3 is CASSLEAREETQYF. CDR3 nucleotide sequence: TGTGCCAGCAGCTTGGAGGCCAGGGAAGAGACCCAGTACTTC. Complete variable domain (other parts from reference TRBV5-6 and TRBJ2-5): DAGVTQSPTHLIKTRGQQVTLRCSPKSGHDTVSWYQQALGQGPQFIFQYYEEEERQRGNFPDRFSGHQFPNYSSELNVNALLLGDSALYLCASSLEAREETQYFGPGTRLLVL.

This clone has only a few counts. V is TRBV5-4 and J is TRBJ1-2; 7 nucleotides match TRBD1. The CDR3 loop spans 15 amino acids. Germline V CDR1 and CDR2: SGHNT, YYREEE (reference sequence). V lost 0 bases, J lost 6 bases, and 8 bases stayed unmatched. The CDR3, as DNA: TGTGCCAGCAGCTTGGACAGGGGCTGGAGGCATGGCTACACCTTC. Residues: CASSLDRGWRHGYTF.

The genes are TRBV7-2 and TRBJ2-2; D ambiguous. CDR3 length equals 14 residues. V lost 1 base and J lost 5, with 8 bases in between. Per the germline V gene, CDR1 is SGHTA and CDR2 is FQGNSA. In DNA, the CDR3 is TGTGCCAGCAGCTTAGTTTGGCTTACCGGGGAGCTGTTTTTT. Encoded protein: CASSLVWLTGELFF.

This chain connects TRBV7-9 to TRBJ1-1, with 7 bases matching TRBD1. Looked up from germline, CDR1 is SEHNR and CDR2 is FQNEAQ (reference sequence). The J segment lost 3 bases and the V segment lost 1 base, leaving 11 bases of the junction unmatched. The CDR3 is 17 amino acids. The CDR3 sequence is CASSLVSQGVPDTEAFF. The CDR3 nucleotides read TGTGCCAGCAGCTTAGTTTCTCAGGGGGTTCCGGACACTGAAGCTTTCTTT.

The V and J genes are TRBV5-1 and TRBJ1-1, with D possibly matching TRBD1 (5 bases). V was clipped by 3 bases and J by 4 bases, with 13 bases between them. CDR1 SGHRS and CDR2 YFSETQ come from the germline V gene. CDR3 length: 14 amino acids. The CDR3 DNA sequence: TGCGCCAGCAGCTGGAATAGGGGTGTCACTGAAGCTTTCTTT. Protein sequence: CASSWNRGVTEAFF.

The chain links TRBV7-9 to TRBJ1-1, with 10 bases matching TRBD1. Germline values: CDR1 SEHNR, CDR2 FQNEAQ (reference sequence). CDR3 length: 15 residues. The junction had 6 bases not matched to a gene; V was cut back by 5 bases and J by 3 bases. In DNA, the CDR3 is TGTGCCAGCAGCCTTCGACAGGGGGCCTACACTGAAGCTTTCTTT. It specifies CASSLRQGAYTEAFF.